Below are 9 T cell receptor beta chains sequenced from a single sample in a study of blood T cell repertoires in COVID-19. Produced via immunoSEQ multiplex PCR; TCRdb's table is partial and in-frame only. The sample yields over 600,000 clones, just under 90% seen once. Sequencing used peripheral blood. These receptors were collected from a woman aged 18-30 years with acute or convalescent COVID-19.

A single count supports this clone. The chain employs TRBV6-6 and TRBJ2-7; TRBD1 agrees at 10 bases. CDR3 length equals 14 residues. The trim removed 6 bases at V and 4 bases at J, leaving 6 bases unmatched. CDR1 and CDR2 (germline): MNHNY, SVGAGI (reference sequence). As DNA, the CDR3 is TGTGCCAGCAGACGTCCGGGACAGGGGTACGAGCAGTACTTC. Its translation is CASRRPGQGYEQYF.

The chain links TRBV9 to TRBJ2-1; weak D call: TRBD2 (6 bases). CDR3 length: 14 amino acids. The germline CDR1 and CDR2 sequences are SGDLS and YYNGEE. Trimming pared 8 bases from V and 2 bases from J, leaving 14 bases between. CDR3 sequence reads: CASGGVGPYNEQFF. CDR3 bases: TGTGCCAGTGGCGGGGTAGGGCCCTACAATGAGCAGTTCTTC.

The chain is built from TRBV14 and TRBJ1-3; D is ambiguous. Germline V gene lookup returns CDR1 SGHDN and CDR2 FVKESK. The V and J ends lost 0 bases and 1 base respectively, with 4 bases between them. This CDR3 has 14 residues. The chain's CDR3 is CASSQDTSGNTIYF. The CDR3 DNA reads as TGTGCCAGCAGCCAAGATACATCTGGAAACACCATATATTTT. Full variable domain (outside the CDR3, taken from reference TRBV14 and TRBJ1-3): EAGVTQFPSHSVIEKGQTVTLRCDPISGHDNLYWYRRVMGKEIKFLLHFVKESKQDESGMPNNRFLAERTGGTYSTLKVQPAELEDSGVYFCASSQDTSGNTIYFGEGSWLTVV.

This chain links TRBV9 with TRBJ1-1; 9 positions agree with TRBD1. J was trimmed by 3 bases and V by 3 bases; bases with no gene match: 6. Looked up from germline, CDR1 is SGDLS and CDR2 is YYNGEE. This CDR3 has 15 residues. In nucleotides, the CDR3 is TGTGCCAGCAGCGCTTCCGGGGACAGGGACACTGAAGCTTTCTTT. It specifies CASSASGDRDTEAFF.

This chain's CDR3 is CASSFRDLYEQYF. In DNA form, the CDR3 reads TGTGCCAGCAGCTTCCGGGACTTATACGAGCAGTACTTC. This rearrangement joins TRBV6-2 or TRBV6-3 to TRBJ2-7; D perhaps matches TRBD2 (6 bases). The germline V gene has CDR1 MNHEY and CDR2 SVGEGT. The CDR3 loop spans 13 amino acids. Trimming stripped 6 bases from V and 4 bases from J, with 13 bases between.

The rearrangement uses TRBV18 and TRBJ1-5; TRBD1 matches 11 bases. V trimming: 6 bases; J trimming: 6 bases; junction bases outside the gene matches: 4. The CDR3 consists of 14 residues. Germline CDR1 reads KGHSH; CDR2 reads LQKENI. CDR3 DNA sequence: TGTGCCAGCTCGAAAGGACAGGGGGCTCAGCCCCAGCATTTT. It codes for CASSKGQGAQPQHF.

The chain carries TRBV5-4 and TRBJ2-2; weak D call: TRBD1 (5 bases). The CDR3 contains 13 residues. Trimming took 4 bases from V and 8 from J, leaving 12 bases between them. CDR1 and CDR2 from the germline V gene are SGHNT and YYREEE (reference sequence). CDR3 in amino acids: CASSVSSGGELFF. The CDR3 nucleotides are TGTGCCAGCAGCGTCTCTTCAGGGGGGGAGCTGTTTTTT.

The rearrangement links TRBV5-4 to TRBJ1-6; 8 bases match TRBD1. The CDR3 loop spans 15 amino acids. The germline V gene has CDR1 SGHNT and CDR2 YYREEE (reference sequence). Trimming took 4 bases from V and 7 from J; bases not matched to a gene: 7. In nucleotides, the CDR3 is TGTGCCAGCAGCCCGGCTGGACAGGGAAATTCACCCCTCCACTTT. It is translated as CASSPAGQGNSPLHF.

Comment on this clone: Other DNA sequences of this sample code for an identical CDR3. This chain uses TRBV7-2 with TRBJ1-6, with 9 nucleotides matching TRBD1. With 1 base clipped from V and 6 bases from J, the junction kept 1 base outside the gene matches. The CDR3 consists of 15 residues. CDR1 and CDR2 (germline): SGHTA, FQGNSA. CDR3 region: CASSLGTGANSPLHF. CDR3 sequence (DNA): TGTGCCAGCAGCTTAGGGACAGGGGCTAATTCACCCCTCCACTTT. Variable domain in full (rest from reference TRBV7-2 and TRBJ1-6): GAGVSQSPSNKVTEKGKDVELRCDPISGHTALYWYRQSLGQGLEFLIYFQGNSAPDKSGLPSDRFSAERTGGSVSTLTIQRTQQEDSAVYLCASSLGTGANSPLHFGNGTRLTVT.